These 11 T cell receptor beta chains came from one sample sequenced in a study of T cell responses to AZD1222 COVID-19 vaccine. TCRdb keeps only in-frame clones here, not all; method: immunoSEQ multiplex PCR. This sample carries more than 95,000 clones, approximately 89% of them seen once, and the ten largest clones take roughly 20%. The sample was peripheral blood, taken on day 0 of AZD1222 vaccination. These receptors all come from an adult in good health.

This chain joins TRBV18 and TRBJ1-3; D is undetermined. This CDR3 has 13 residues. V dropped 2 bases and J dropped 7 bases, with 9 bases sitting between them. CDR1 and CDR2 from the germline V gene are KGHSH and LQKENI. DNA of the CDR3: TGTGCCAGCTCACCAAGGGAGAGCAACACCATATATTTT. It codes for CASSPRESNTIYF.

The CDR3 protein is CASRISGGSHEQYF. The DNA of the CDR3 is TGCGCCAGCCGAATATCCGGGGGAAGCCACGAGCAGTACTTC. This rearrangement joins TRBV10-2 to TRBJ2-7; possibly TRBD2 for D (6 bases). V was shortened by 8 bases and J by 5 bases, with 19 bases between the two germline ends. This CDR3 spans 14 amino acids. Germline V CDR1 and CDR2: WSHSY, SAAADI.

The CDR3: CASTQGTGSYEQYF. The CDR3 DNA reads TGCGCCAGCACCCAGGGGACAGGGAGCTACGAGCAGTACTTC. The chain couples TRBV4-1 to TRBJ2-7, with 9 bases lining up with TRBD1. CDR3 length: 14 amino acids. Per the germline V gene, CDR1 is MGHRA and CDR2 is YSYEKL. V was clipped by 7 bases and J by 3 bases; unmatched bases: 7.

The table lists this clone with a count of one. This chain connects TRBV2 to TRBJ1-4; no definite D call. V dropped 8 bases and J dropped 4 bases, with 17 bases sitting between them. The CDR3 is made up of 15 amino acids. CDR1 is SNHLY, CDR2 FYNNEI, per germline. The CDR3 protein is CASRWAAVHNEKLFF. The DNA of the CDR3 is TGTGCCAGCCGATGGGCTGCGGTTCATAATGAAAAACTGTTTTTT.

The chain uses TRBV7-9 and TRBJ1-6, with D hard to call. The V end was cut by 3 bases, the J end by 5 bases, with 5 bases between. Germline assignment: CDR1 SEHNR and CDR2 FQNEAQ (reference sequence). CDR3 length: 13 residues. The CDR3, as DNA: TGTGCCAGCAGCTTGAGCAATAATTCACCCCTCCACTTT. Protein sequence: CASSLSNNSPLHF.

The gene calls are TRBV6-1 and TRBJ1-2; D is ambiguous. Trimming took 2 bases from V and 3 from J, leaving 10 bases between them. The CDR3 covers 14 residues. Germline V gives CDR1 MNHNS, CDR2 SASEGT. The CDR3 reads CASSESGAHYGYTF. The CDR3 nucleotides are TGTGCCAGCAGTGAAAGCGGAGCTCACTATGGCTACACCTTC.

CDR3 loop: CASSPRDGYYGYTF. The CDR3 DNA follows: TGTGCCAGCAGCCCACGGGACGGCTACTATGGCTACACCTTC. The V call is TRBV7-2, the J call TRBJ1-2, with D maybe TRBD1 (5 bases). CDR3 length: 14 amino acids. Germline CDR1 and CDR2: SGHTA and FQGNSA. The V end lost 5 bases, the J end lost 3 bases, and 13 bases lay between the germline ends.

This chain uses TRBV6-2 or TRBV6-3 with TRBJ2-5, with D possibly TRBD1 on 5 matching bases. Germline V gene lookup returns CDR1 MNHEY and CDR2 SVGEGT. The ends were cut back, 0 bases at V and 3 bases at J, with 8 bases in the middle. The CDR3 runs 14 residues. CDR3 region: CASSYSTAKETQYF. CDR3 in DNA: TGTGCCAGCAGTTACTCGACAGCAAAAGAGACCCAGTACTTC.

V gene TRBV2 combines with J gene TRBJ2-1; the match to TRBD2 covers 8 bases. Per germline, CDR1 SNHLY and CDR2 FYNNEI. Losses at the gene ends were 6 bases for V and 3 bases for J; bases not matched to a gene: 10. The CDR3 has 16 residues. CDR3 DNA: TGTGCCAGCAGACCCATTGGCGGGGGGTTCTACAATGAGCAGTTCTTC. Translating it yields CASRPIGGGFYNEQFF.

The chain uses TRBV27 and TRBJ2-2; possible D gene TRBD1, 5 bases. Between the trimmed V and J ends, which lost 3 bases and 0 bases, there was a span of 11 bases. This CDR3 is built from 16 residues. Looked up from germline, CDR1 is MNHEY and CDR2 is SMNVEV (reference sequence). CDR3: CASSFLGQSNTGELFF. CDR3 sequence (DNA): TGTGCCAGCAGTTTTCTGGGGCAGTCGAACACCGGGGAGCTGTTTTTT.

This clone occurred a few times. The chain joins TRBV18 to TRBJ1-1, with TRBD1 matching over 8 bases. Germline-derived CDR1 and CDR2 are KGHSH and LQKENI. The CDR3 consists of 13 residues. V shed 5 bases, J shed 3 bases, and the junction held 2 bases outside the gene matches. The CDR3 sequence is CASSAGGDTEAFF. In DNA form, the CDR3 reads TGTGCCAGCTCAGCAGGGGGCGACACTGAAGCTTTCTTT.